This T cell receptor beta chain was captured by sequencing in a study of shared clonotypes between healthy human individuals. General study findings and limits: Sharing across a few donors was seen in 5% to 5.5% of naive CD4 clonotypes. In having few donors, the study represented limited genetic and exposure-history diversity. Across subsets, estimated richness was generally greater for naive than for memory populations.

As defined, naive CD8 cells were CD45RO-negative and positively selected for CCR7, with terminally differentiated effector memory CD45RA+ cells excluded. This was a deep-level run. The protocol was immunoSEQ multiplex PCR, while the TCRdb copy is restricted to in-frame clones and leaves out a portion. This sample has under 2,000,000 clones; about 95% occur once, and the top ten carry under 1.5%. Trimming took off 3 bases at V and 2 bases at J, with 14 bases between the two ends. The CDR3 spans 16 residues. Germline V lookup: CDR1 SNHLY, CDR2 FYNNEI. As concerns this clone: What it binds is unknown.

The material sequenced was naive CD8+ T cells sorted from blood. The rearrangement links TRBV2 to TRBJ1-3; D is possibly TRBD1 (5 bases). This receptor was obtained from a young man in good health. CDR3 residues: CASSESGQGTGNTIYF. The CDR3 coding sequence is TGTGCCAGCAGTGAGTCGGGGCAGGGAACTGGAAACACCATATATTTT.